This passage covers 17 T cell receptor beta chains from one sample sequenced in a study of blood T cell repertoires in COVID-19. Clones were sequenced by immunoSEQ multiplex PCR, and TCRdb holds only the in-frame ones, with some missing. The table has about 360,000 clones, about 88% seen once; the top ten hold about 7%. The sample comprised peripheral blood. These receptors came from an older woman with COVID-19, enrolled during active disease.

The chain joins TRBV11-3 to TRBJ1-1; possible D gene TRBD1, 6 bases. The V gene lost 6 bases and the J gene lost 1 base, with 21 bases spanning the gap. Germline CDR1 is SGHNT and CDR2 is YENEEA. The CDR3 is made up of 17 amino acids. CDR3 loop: CASRRYAGASTNTEAFF. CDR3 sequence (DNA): TGTGCCAGCAGACGATACGCAGGGGCCAGTACGAACACTGAAGCTTTCTTT.

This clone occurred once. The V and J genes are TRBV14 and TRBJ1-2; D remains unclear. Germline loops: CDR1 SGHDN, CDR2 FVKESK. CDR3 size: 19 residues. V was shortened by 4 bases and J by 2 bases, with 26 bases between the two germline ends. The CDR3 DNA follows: TGTGCCAGCAGCCCGACCATCATTGGAGCGTTCGTAGAGAACTATGGCTACACCTTC. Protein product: CASSPTIIGAFVENYGYTF. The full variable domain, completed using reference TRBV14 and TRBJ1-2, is EAGVTQFPSHSVIEKGQTVTLRCDPISGHDNLYWYRRVMGKEIKFLLHFVKESKQDESGMPNNRFLAERTGGTYSTLKVQPAELEDSGVYFCASSPTIIGAFVENYGYTFGSGTRLTVV.

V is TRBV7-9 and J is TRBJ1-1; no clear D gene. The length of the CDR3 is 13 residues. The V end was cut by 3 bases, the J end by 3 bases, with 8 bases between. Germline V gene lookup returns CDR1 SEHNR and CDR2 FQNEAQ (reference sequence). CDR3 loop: CASSFSQYTEAFF. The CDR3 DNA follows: TGTGCCAGCAGCTTTTCACAGTACACTGAAGCTTTCTTT.

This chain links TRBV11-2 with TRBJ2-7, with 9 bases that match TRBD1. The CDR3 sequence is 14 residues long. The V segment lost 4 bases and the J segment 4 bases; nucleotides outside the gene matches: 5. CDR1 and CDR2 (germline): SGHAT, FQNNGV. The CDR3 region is CASSSSGQGYEQYF. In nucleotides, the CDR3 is TGTGCCAGCAGCTCCTCGGGACAGGGATACGAGCAGTACTTC.

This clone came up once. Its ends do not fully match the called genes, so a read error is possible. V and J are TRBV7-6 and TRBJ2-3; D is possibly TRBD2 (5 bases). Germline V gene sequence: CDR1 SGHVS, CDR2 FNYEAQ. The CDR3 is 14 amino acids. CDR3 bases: TGTGCCAGCAGCTCCCTATCTAGCAGAGATACGCAGTATTTT. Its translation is CASSSLSSRDTQYF.

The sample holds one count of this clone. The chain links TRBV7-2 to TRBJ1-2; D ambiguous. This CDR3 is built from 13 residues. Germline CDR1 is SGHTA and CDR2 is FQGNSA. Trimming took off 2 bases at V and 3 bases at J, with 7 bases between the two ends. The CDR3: CASSLQAHYGYTF. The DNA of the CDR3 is TGTGCCAGCAGCTTACAGGCCCACTATGGCTACACCTTC.

The CDR3 DNA is TGTGCCAGCAGCGCCCGGCGCGGGGGCAGCGGTACCCAAGAGACCCAGTACTTC. Amino acids: CASSARRGGSGTQETQYF. The chain couples TRBV25-1 to TRBJ2-5, with TRBD2 as a possible D gene (7 bases). The CDR3 extends over 18 amino acids. Per germline, CDR1 MGHDK and CDR2 SYGVNS. The V end was cut by 6 bases, the J end by 1 base, with 24 bases between. Based on the CDR3 plus reference TRBV25-1 and TRBJ2-5, the full variable domain is EADIYQTPRYLVIGTGKKITLECSQTMGHDKMYWYQQDPGMELHLIHYSYGVNSTEKGDLSSESTVSRIRTEHFPLTLESARPSHTSQYLCASSARRGGSGTQETQYFGPGTRLLVL.

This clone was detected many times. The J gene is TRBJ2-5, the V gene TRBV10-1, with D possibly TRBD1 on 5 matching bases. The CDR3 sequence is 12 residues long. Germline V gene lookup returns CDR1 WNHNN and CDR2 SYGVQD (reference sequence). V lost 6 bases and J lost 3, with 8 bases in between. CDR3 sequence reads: CASSQGEETQYF. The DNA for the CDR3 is TGCGCCAGCAGCCAAGGGGAAGAGACCCAGTACTTC.

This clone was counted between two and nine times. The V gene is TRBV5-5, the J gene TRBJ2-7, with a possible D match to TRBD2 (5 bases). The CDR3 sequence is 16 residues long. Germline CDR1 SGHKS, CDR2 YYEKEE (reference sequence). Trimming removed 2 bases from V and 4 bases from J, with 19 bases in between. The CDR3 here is CASSFGFPGLYYEQYF. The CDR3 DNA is TGTGCCAGCAGCTTTGGGTTCCCAGGACTGTATTACGAGCAGTACTTC.

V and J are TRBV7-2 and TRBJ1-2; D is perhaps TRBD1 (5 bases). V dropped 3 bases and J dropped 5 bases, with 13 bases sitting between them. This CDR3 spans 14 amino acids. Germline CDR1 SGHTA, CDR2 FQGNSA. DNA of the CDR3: TGTGCCAGCAGCTTTAGGGGCGGGGGGTATGGCTACACCTTC. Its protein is CASSFRGGGYGYTF.

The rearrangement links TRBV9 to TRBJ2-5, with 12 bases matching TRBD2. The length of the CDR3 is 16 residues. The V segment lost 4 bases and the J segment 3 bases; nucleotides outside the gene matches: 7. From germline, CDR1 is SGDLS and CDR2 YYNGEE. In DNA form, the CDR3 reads TGTGCCAGCAGCCCATTCGGACTAGCGGGGAAAGAGACCCAGTACTTC. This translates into CASSPFGLAGKETQYF.

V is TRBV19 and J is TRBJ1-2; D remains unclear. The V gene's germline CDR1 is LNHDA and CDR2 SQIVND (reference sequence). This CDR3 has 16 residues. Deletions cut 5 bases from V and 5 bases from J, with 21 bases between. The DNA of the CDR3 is TGTGCCAGTAGTCCTCCCGGGTCCGCGCGAGGGTATGGCTACACCTTC. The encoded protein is CASSPPGSARGYGYTF.

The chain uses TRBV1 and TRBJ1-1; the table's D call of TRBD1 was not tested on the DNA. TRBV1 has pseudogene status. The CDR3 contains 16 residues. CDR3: CTSSLDRGPGNTEAFF. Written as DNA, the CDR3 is TGCACCAGCAGCCTAGACAGGGGGCCTGGGAACACTGAAGCTTTCTTT.

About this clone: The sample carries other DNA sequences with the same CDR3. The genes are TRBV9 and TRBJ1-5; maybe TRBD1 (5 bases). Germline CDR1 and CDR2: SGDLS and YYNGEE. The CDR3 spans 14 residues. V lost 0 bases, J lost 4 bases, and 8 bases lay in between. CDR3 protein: CASSVGGGNQPQHF. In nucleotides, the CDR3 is TGTGCCAGCAGCGTAGGGGGGGGAAATCAGCCCCAGCATTTT.

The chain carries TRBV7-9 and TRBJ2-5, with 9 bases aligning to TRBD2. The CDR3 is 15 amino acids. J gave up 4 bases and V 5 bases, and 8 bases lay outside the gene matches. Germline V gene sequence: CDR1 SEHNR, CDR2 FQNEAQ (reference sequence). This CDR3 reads CASSTVFSGGETQYF. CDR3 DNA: TGTGCCAGCAGCACCGTCTTTAGCGGGGGAGAGACCCAGTACTTC.

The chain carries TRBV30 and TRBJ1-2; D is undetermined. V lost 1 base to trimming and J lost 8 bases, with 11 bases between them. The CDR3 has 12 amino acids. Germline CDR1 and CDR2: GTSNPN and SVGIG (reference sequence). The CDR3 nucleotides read TGTGCCTGGAGTGCACTCGGTATGGGCTACACCTTC. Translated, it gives CAWSALGMGYTF.

CDR3 protein: CASSDPDLEAFF. CDR3 DNA: TGTGCCAGCAGTGACCCAGACTTAGAAGCTTTCTTT. The chain uses TRBV25-1 and TRBJ1-1; D is unresolved. Per the germline V gene, CDR1 is MGHDK and CDR2 is SYGVNS. The CDR3 spans 12 residues. Trimming took 3 bases from V and 8 from J, leaving 10 bases between them.